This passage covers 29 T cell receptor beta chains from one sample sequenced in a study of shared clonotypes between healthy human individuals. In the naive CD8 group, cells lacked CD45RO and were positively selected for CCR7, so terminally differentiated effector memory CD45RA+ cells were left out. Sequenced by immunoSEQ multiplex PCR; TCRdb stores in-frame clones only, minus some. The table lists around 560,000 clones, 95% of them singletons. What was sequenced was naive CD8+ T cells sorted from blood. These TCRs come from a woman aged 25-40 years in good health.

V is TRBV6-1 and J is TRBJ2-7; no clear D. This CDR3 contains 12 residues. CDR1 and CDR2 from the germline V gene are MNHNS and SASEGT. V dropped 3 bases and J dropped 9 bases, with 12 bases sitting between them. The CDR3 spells CASSDSGALQYF. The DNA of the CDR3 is TGTGCCAGCAGTGACTCTGGTGCTTTGCAGTACTTC.

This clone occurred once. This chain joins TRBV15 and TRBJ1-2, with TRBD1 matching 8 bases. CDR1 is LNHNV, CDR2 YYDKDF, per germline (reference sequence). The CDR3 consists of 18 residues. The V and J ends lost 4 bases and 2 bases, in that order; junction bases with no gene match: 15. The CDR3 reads CATSMDPGTGLINYGYTF. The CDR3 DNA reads TGTGCCACCAGCATGGATCCCGGGACAGGTCTTATCAACTATGGCTACACCTTC.

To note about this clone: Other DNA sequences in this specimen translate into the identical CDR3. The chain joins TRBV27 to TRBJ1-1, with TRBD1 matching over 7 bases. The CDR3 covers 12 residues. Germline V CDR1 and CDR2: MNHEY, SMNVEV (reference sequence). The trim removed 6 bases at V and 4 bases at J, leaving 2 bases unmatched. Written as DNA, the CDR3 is TGTGCCAGCAGAACAGGGGTCACTGAAGCTTTCTTT. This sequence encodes CASRTGVTEAFF.

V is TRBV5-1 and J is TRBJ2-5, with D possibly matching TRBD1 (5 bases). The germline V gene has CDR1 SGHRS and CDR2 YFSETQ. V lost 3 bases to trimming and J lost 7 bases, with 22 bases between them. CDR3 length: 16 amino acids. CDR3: CASSYNLRQPLRTQYF. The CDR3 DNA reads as TGCGCCAGCAGCTACAACCTCCGACAGCCCCTCAGGACCCAGTACTTC.

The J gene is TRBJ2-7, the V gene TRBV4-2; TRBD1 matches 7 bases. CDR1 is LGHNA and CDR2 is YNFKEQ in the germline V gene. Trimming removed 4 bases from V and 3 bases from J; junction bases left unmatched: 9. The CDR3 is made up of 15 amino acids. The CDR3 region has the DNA TGTGCCAGCAGCCCGAACCGGGACAGCCTCTACGAGCAGTACTTC. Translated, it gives CASSPNRDSLYEQYF.

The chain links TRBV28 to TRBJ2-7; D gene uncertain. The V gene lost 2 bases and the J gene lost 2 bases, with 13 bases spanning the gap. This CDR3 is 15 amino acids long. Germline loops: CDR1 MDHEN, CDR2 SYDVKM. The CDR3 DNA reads TGTGCCAGCAGTTTAAATTTTGGCTCCCCCTACGAGCAGTACTTC. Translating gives CASSLNFGSPYEQYF. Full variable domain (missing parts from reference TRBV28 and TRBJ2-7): DVKVTQSSRYLVKRTGEKVFLECVQDMDHENMFWYRQDPGLGLRLIYFSYDVKMKEKGDIPEGYSVSREKKERFSLILESASTNQTSMYLCASSLNFGSPYEQYFGPGTRLTVT.

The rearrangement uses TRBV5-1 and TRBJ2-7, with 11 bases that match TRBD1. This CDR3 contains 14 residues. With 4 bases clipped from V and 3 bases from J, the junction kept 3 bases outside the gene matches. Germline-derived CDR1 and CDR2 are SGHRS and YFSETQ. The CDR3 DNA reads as TGCGCCAGCAGCCTAGGGACAGGGGGCTACGAGCAGTACTTC. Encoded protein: CASSLGTGGYEQYF.

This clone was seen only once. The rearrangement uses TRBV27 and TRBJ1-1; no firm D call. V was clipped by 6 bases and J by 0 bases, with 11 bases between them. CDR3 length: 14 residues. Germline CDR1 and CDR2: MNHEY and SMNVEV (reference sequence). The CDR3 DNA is TGTGCCAGCAGGCCCACCGCTGTGAACACTGAAGCTTTCTTT. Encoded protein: CASRPTAVNTEAFF.

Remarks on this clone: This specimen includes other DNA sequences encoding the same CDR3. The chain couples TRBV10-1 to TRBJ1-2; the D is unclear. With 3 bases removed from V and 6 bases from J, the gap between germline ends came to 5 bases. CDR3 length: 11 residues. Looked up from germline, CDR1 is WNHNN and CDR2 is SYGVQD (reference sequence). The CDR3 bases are TGCGCCAGCAGTGATGGGGATGGCTACACCTTC. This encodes CASSDGDGYTF.

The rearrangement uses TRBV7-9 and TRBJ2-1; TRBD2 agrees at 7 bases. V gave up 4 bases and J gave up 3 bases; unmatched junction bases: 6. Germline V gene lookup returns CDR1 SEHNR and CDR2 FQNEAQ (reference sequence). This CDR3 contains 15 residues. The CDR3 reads CASSYRAGIYNEQFF. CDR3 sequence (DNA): TGTGCCAGCAGCTACAGAGCGGGAATCTACAATGAGCAGTTCTTC. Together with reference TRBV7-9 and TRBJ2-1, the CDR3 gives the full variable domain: DTGVSQNPRHKITKRGQNVTFRCDPISEHNRLYWYRQTLGQGPEFLTYFQNEAQLEKSRLLSDRFSAERPKGSFSTLEIQRTEQGDSAMYLCASSYRAGIYNEQFFGPGTRLTVL.

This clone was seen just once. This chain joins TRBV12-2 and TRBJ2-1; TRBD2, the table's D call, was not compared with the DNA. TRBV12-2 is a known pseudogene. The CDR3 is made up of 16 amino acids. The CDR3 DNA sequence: TGTGCAAGTCGCTTAGCGGGCGGGAGGGGATACAATGAGCAGTTCTTC. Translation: CASRLAGGRGYNEQFF.

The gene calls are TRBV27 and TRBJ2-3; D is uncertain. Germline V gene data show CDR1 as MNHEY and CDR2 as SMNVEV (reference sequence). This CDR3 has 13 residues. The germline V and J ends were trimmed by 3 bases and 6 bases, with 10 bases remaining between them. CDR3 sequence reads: CASSFLPWDTQYF. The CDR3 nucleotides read TGTGCCAGCAGTTTCCTCCCCTGGGATACGCAGTATTTT.

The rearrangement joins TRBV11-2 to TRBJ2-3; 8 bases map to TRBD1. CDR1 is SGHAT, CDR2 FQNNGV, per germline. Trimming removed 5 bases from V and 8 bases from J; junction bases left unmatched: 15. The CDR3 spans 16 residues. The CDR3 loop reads CASSPYSTGDRGTQYF. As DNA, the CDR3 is TGTGCCAGCAGCCCGTATTCGACAGGGGACCGGGGTACGCAGTATTTT. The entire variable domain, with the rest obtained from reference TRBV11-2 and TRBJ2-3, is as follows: EAGVAQSPRYKIIEKRQSVAFWCNPISGHATLYWYQQILGQGPKLLIQFQNNGVVDDSQLPKDRFSAERLKGVDSTLKIQPAKLEDSAVYLCASSPYSTGDRGTQYFGPGTRLTVL.

The CDR3 protein is CASSPRDRAKSMNTEAFF. CDR3 nucleotide sequence: TGTGCCAGCAGTCCTAGGGACAGGGCCAAATCCATGAACACTGAAGCTTTCTTT. J is TRBJ1-1 and V is TRBV28; 9 bases agree with TRBD1. From germline, CDR1 is MDHEN and CDR2 SYDVKM. The CDR3 sequence is 18 residues long. The ends lost 5 bases at V and 0 bases at J; junction bases unmatched: 13.

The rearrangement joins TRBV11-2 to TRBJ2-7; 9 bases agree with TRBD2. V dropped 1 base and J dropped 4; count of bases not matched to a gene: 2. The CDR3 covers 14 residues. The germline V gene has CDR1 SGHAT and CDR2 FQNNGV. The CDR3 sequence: CASSLGGRGYEQYF. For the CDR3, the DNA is TGTGCCAGCAGCTTAGGCGGGAGGGGATACGAGCAGTACTTC. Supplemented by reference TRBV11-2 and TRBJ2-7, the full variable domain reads EAGVAQSPRYKIIEKRQSVAFWCNPISGHATLYWYQQILGQGPKLLIQFQNNGVVDDSQLPKDRFSAERLKGVDSTLKIQPAKLEDSAVYLCASSLGGRGYEQYFGPGTRLTVT.

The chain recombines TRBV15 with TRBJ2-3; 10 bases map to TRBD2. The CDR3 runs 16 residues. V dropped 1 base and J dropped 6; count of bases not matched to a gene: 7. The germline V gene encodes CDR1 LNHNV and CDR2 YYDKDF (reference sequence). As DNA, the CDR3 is TGTGCCACCAGCAGAGGGGCTAGCGGGAGAGTGGATACGCAGTATTTT. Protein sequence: CATSRGASGRVDTQYF.

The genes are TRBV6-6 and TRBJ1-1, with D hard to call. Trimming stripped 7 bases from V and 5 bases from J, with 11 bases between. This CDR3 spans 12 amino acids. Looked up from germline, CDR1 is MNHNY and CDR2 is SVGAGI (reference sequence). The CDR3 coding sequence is TGTGCCAGCACTACGGCGGGGACTGAAGCTTTCTTT. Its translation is CASTTAGTEAFF.

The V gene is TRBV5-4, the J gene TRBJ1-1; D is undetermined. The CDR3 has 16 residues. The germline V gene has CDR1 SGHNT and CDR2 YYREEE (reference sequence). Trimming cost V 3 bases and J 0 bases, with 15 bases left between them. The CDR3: CASSSNAYGVNTEAFF. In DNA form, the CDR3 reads TGTGCCAGCAGCTCCAATGCGTACGGGGTGAACACTGAAGCTTTCTTT. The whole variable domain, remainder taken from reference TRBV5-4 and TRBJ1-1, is ETGVTQSPTHLIKTRGQQVTLRCSSQSGHNTVSWYQQALGQGPQFIFQYYREEENGRGNFPPRFSGLQFPNYSSELNVNALELDDSALYLCASSSNAYGVNTEAFFGQGTRLTVV.

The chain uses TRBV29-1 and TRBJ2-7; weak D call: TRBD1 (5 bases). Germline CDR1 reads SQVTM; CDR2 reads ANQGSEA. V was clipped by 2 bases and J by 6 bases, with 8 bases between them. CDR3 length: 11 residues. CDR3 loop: CSVEQGGEQYF. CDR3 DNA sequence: TGCAGCGTTGAACAGGGTGGCGAGCAGTACTTC.

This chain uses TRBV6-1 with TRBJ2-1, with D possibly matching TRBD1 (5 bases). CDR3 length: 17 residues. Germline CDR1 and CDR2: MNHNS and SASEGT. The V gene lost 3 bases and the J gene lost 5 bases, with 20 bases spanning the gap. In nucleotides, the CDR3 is TGTGCCAGCAGTGATAGCCCTCAAGGGGAAGGACACAATGAGCAGTTCTTC. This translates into CASSDSPQGEGHNEQFF.

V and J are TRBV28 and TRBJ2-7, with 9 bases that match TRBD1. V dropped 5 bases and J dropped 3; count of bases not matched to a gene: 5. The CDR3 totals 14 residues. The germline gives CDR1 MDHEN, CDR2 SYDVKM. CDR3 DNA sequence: TGTGCCAGCAGTCCCCTGGGACAGGGCTACGAGCAGTACTTC. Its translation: CASSPLGQGYEQYF. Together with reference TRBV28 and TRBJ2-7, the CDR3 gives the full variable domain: DVKVTQSSRYLVKRTGEKVFLECVQDMDHENMFWYRQDPGLGLRLIYFSYDVKMKEKGDIPEGYSVSREKKERFSLILESASTNQTSMYLCASSPLGQGYEQYFGPGTRLTVT.

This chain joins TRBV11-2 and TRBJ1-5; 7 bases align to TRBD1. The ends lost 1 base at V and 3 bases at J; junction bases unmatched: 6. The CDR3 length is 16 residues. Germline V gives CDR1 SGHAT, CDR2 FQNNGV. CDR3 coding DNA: TGTGCCAGCAGCTTAGGCACAGGGGACGCCAATCAGCCCCAGCATTTT. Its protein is CASSLGTGDANQPQHF.

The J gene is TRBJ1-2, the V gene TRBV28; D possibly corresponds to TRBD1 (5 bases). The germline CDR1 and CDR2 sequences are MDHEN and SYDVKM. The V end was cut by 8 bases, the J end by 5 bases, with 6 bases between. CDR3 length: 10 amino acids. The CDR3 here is CASEGYGYTF. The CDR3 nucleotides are TGTGCCAGCGAGGGGTATGGCTACACCTTC.

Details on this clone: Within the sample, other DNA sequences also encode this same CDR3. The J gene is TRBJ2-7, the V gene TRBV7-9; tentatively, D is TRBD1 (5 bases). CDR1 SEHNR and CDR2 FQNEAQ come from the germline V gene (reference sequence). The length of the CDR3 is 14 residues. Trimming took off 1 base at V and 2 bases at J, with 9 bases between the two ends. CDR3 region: CASSLGQGAYEQYF. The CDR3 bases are TGTGCCAGCAGCTTAGGCCAGGGCGCCTACGAGCAGTACTTC.

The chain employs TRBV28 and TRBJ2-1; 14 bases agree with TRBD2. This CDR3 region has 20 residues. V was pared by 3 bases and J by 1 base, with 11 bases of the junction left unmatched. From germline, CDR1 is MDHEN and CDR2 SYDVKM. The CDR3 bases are TGTGCCAGCAGTTTCCCGCGGGGGACTAGCGGGAGTGTATCCTACAATGAGCAGTTCTTC. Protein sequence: CASSFPRGTSGSVSYNEQFF.

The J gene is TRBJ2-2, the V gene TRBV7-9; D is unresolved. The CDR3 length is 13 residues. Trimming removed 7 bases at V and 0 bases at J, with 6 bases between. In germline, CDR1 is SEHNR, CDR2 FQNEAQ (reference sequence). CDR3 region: CASTSANTGELFF. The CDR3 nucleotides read TGTGCCAGCACGAGCGCGAACACCGGGGAGCTGTTTTTT.

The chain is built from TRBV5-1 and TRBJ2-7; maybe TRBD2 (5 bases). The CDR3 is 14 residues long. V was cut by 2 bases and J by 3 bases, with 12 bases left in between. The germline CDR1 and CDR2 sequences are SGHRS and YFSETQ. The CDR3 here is CASSLGISDYEQYF. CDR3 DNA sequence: TGCGCCAGCAGCTTAGGTATTAGCGACTACGAGCAGTACTTC.

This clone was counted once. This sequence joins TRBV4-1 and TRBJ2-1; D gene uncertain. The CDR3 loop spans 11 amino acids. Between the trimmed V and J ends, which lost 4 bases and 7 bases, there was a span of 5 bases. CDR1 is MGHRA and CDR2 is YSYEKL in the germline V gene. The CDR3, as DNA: TGCGCCAGCAGCCTGATGAATGAGCAGTTCTTC. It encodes CASSLMNEQFF.

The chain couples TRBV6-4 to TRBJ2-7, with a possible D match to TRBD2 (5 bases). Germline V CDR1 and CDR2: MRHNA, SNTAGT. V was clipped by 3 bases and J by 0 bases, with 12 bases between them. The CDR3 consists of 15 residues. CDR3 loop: CASSERIGSSYEQYF. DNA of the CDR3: TGTGCCAGCAGTGAACGGATAGGGAGCTCCTACGAGCAGTACTTC.